These T cell receptor beta chains were read from a single sample in a study of T cell changes during pregnancy in multiple sclerosis. Profiled with immunoSEQ multiplex PCR; TCRdb holds only in-frame clones, not every one. The table lists some 120,000 clones, 90% to 95% of them singletons, with approximately 1.5% in the top ten. Sequenced here: peripheral blood, sampled in the third trimester of pregnancy. These receptors came from a female donor with multiple sclerosis, enrolled in a pregnancy study. Each CDR3 is given with its conserved first and last residue. Fields, in order: J gene, V gene, clone size, D gene, CDR3 DNA, CDR3 protein. D genes are given only for firm matches. Clone size is given for some rows only: seen once, a few or many times, or a class if the clone is expanded.

J: TRBJ2-3
V: TRBV30
size: NA
D: TRBD2
DNA: TGTGCCTGGATACGGAGCGGGACCCCCTTAGATACGCAGTATTTT
CDR3: CAWIRSGTPLDTQYF

J: TRBJ1-2
V: TRBV10-3
size: NA
D: TRBD1
DNA: TGTGCCATCAGTGAAGGGACAGGGTCTGGCTACACCTTC
CDR3: CAISEGTGSGYTF

J: TRBJ2-7
V: TRBV29-1
size: NA
D: NA
DNA: TGCAGCGTTGGCGTAGGGGGCGAGCAGTACTTC
CDR3: CSVGVGGEQYF

J: TRBJ2-7
V: TRBV5-5
size: once
D: TRBD1
DNA: TGTGCCAGCAGCTCGACAGGGGCCTACGAGCAGTACTTC
CDR3: CASSSTGAYEQYF

J: TRBJ2-1
V: TRBV5-1
size: NA
D: TRBD2
DNA: TGCGCCAGCAGCTCGACCGGGACTAGTAAGCAGTTCTTC
CDR3: CASSSTGTSKQFF

J: TRBJ2-2
V: TRBV21-1
size: NA
D: NA
DNA: TGTGCCAGCTCGAGGAAGAGGACCGGGGAGCTGTTTTTT
CDR3: CASSRKRTGELFF

J: TRBJ2-3
V: TRBV5-4
size: NA
D: TRBD1
DNA: TGTGCCAGCAGCCTGGGACAGGGGATCACAGATACGCAGTATTTT
CDR3: CASSLGQGITDTQYF

J: TRBJ1-3
V: TRBV5-6
size: NA
D: NA
DNA: TGTGCCAGCAGCTTGGGCACAGGGAGCCTCTCTGGAAACACCATATATTTT
CDR3: CASSLGTGSLSGNTIYF

J: TRBJ1-1
V: TRBV5-1
size: NA
D: NA
DNA: TGCGCCAGCAGTGGGCTTCAGGGGAACACTGAAGCTTTCTTT
CDR3: CASSGLQGNTEAFF

J: TRBJ1-6
V: TRBV19
size: NA
D: TRBD1
DNA: TGTGCCAGTAGTATGACAGGGGGCAAGTCACCCCTCCACTTT
CDR3: CASSMTGGKSPLHF

J: TRBJ1-5
V: TRBV10-2
size: NA
D: NA
DNA: TGCGCCAGCAGCCCAGGGTCCTTACCGCCCCAGCATTTT
CDR3: CASSPGSLPPQHF

J: TRBJ1-6
V: TRBV27
size: NA
D: NA
DNA: TGTGCCAGCAGTTCAAGTCGGACAGTGAAAAATTCACCCCTCCACTTT
CDR3: CASSSSRTVKNSPLHF

J: TRBJ2-1
V: TRBV7-9
size: NA
D: NA
DNA: TGTGCCAGCAGCTCGCTTTTGAGCAATGAGCAGTTCTTC
CDR3: CASSSLLSNEQFF

J: TRBJ1-1
V: TRBV18
size: NA
D: NA
DNA: TGTGCCAGCTCACGGGACAACATGAACACTGAAGCTTTCTTT
CDR3: CASSRDNMNTEAFF

J: TRBJ2-5
V: TRBV5-1
size: once
D: TRBD2
DNA: TGCGCCAGCAGCTCCATAGCGGGCCAAGAGACCCAGTACTTC
CDR3: CASSSIAGQETQYF

J: TRBJ1-2
V: TRBV11-2
size: NA
D: TRBD1
DNA: TGTGCCAGCAAAACGGGACAGGGGGCGCCTAAGGATGGCTACACCTTC
CDR3: CASKTGQGAPKDGYTF

J: TRBJ2-3
V: TRBV2
size: once
D: TRBD2
DNA: TGTGCCAGCACGAGGCGGGAGGGGACAGATACGCAGTATTTT
CDR3: CASTRREGTDTQYF

J: TRBJ1-1
V: TRBV5-1
size: NA
D: NA
DNA: TGCGCCAGCAGCTCAACCCGGGATACGGCGACTGAAGCTTTCTTT
CDR3: CASSSTRDTATEAFF

J: TRBJ1-1
V: TRBV6-5
size: NA
D: TRBD1
DNA: TGTGCCAGCAGTTACTTCCGGACAGGAGCAGAAGCTTTCTTT
CDR3: CASSYFRTGAEAFF

J: TRBJ1-5
V: TRBV6-4
size: NA
D: TRBD1
DNA: TGTGCCAGGTTCCCCCGGGACAGGCCTTGGGGCAATCAGCCCCAGCATTTT
CDR3: CARFPRDRPWGNQPQHF

J: TRBJ2-1
V: TRBV4-1
size: NA
D: TRBD2
DNA: TGCGCCAGCAGCCCCGCGGGTGGGAGCGGGAGTAACGGTGAGCAGTTCTTC
CDR3: CASSPAGGSGSNGEQFF

J: TRBJ1-2
V: TRBV6-6
size: NA
D: NA
DNA: TGTGCCAGCAGCCCCCCCTCCAACTATGGCTACACCTTC
CDR3: CASSPPSNYGYTF

J: TRBJ2-3
V: TRBV10-1
size: NA
D: TRBD2
DNA: TGCGCCAGCAGTGAGTCGAGGGCTAGCGGGAGAACAGATACGCAGTATTTT
CDR3: CASSESRASGRTDTQYF

J: TRBJ2-3
V: TRBV28
size: NA
D: TRBD1
DNA: TGTGCCAGCAGGGACAGGCAGCTTCTTTCGAGGGATACGCAGTATTTT
CDR3: CASRDRQLLSRDTQYF

J: TRBJ2-3
V: TRBV5-4
size: NA
D: TRBD2
DNA: TGTGCCAGCAGCCCGACGGACTCCCCCGGGGGGGGAGATACGCAGTATTTT
CDR3: CASSPTDSPGGGDTQYF

J: TRBJ2-7
V: TRBV2
size: NA
D: NA
DNA: TGTGCCACACAGGGTAGGATACCCTACGAGCAGTACTTC
CDR3: CATQGRIPYEQYF

J: TRBJ2-5
V: TRBV28
size: NA
D: TRBD2
DNA: TGTGCCACCACTAGCGGGAGGAACCAAGAGACCCAGTACTTC
CDR3: CATTSGRNQETQYF

J: TRBJ1-3
V: TRBV6-5
size: NA
D: TRBD1
DNA: TGTGCCAGCACCCTAGGGACAGGGGGAGGAAACACCATATATTTT
CDR3: CASTLGTGGGNTIYF

J: TRBJ2-7
V: TRBV6-6
size: NA
D: NA
DNA: TGTGCCAGCAGCTGGGGGCGGGCGGGAGACTACGAGCAGTACTTC
CDR3: CASSWGRAGDYEQYF

J: TRBJ1-5
V: TRBV19
size: NA
D: TRBD1
DNA: TGTGCCAGTCGCAGGACAGGGATTCAGCCCCAGCATTTT
CDR3: CASRRTGIQPQHF

J: TRBJ1-2
V: TRBV5-5
size: NA
D: NA
DNA: TGTGCCAGCAGCTCCGTGACCGTGACTGGTGGCTACACCTTC
CDR3: CASSSVTVTGGYTF

J: TRBJ1-1
V: TRBV18
size: NA
D: TRBD1
DNA: TGTGCCAGCTCACCCCGACAGGGGAAGGGTAACACTGAAGCTTTCTTT
CDR3: CASSPRQGKGNTEAFF

J: TRBJ1-2
V: TRBV5-1
size: NA
D: TRBD1
DNA: TGCGCCAGCAGCTTGGGACAGGGTGCGTATGGCTACACCTTC
CDR3: CASSLGQGAYGYTF

J: TRBJ2-2
V: TRBV5-1
size: NA
D: TRBD2
DNA: TGCGCCAGCAGCTTGGCCGGGACTAGGAACACCGGGGAGCTGTTTTTT
CDR3: CASSLAGTRNTGELFF

J: TRBJ2-3
V: TRBV27
size: NA
D: NA
DNA: TGTGCCAGCAGTACTTTCGGGGGCACAGATACGCAGTATTTT
CDR3: CASSTFGGTDTQYF

J: TRBJ1-1
V: TRBV11-3
size: few
D: NA
DNA: TGTGCCAGCAGTGGGACATACAACACTGAAGCTTTCTTT
CDR3: CASSGTYNTEAFF

J: TRBJ1-6
V: TRBV5-4
size: NA
D: NA
DNA: TGTGCCAGCAGCTTGGCCGGGTATAATTCACCCCTCCACTTT
CDR3: CASSLAGYNSPLHF

J: TRBJ1-2
V: TRBV6-5
size: NA
D: NA
DNA: TGTGCCAGCACCCTGACTCCGGGAGGTTACTATGGCTACACCTTC
CDR3: CASTLTPGGYYGYTF

J: TRBJ1-6
V: TRBV19
size: few
D: TRBD1
DNA: TGTGCCAGCCGGGACAGGGGTGATTCACCCCTCCACTTT
CDR3: CASRDRGDSPLHF

J: TRBJ2-5
V: TRBV7-3
size: NA
D: NA
DNA: TGTGCCAGCAGCCCAACCCCAGGGTTCGGAGAGACCCAGTACTTC
CDR3: CASSPTPGFGETQYF

J: TRBJ2-2
V: TRBV27
size: NA
D: NA
DNA: TGTGCCAGCAGTTTGGGGGCGGAGCTGTTTTTT
CDR3: CASSLGAELFF